This entry lists 15 T cell receptor beta chains sequenced from one sample in a study of blood T cell repertoires in COVID-19. TCRdb keeps only in-frame clones here, not all; method: immunoSEQ multiplex PCR. The sample consists of about 190,000 clones, roughly 80% of them appearing once. The sequenced material came from peripheral blood. Every receptor here comes from a man aged 55 to 70 with acute or convalescent COVID-19.

The chain employs TRBV5-8 and TRBJ1-1; a weak D match, TRBD1 (5 bases). V dropped 4 bases and J dropped 2 bases, with 9 bases sitting between them. Germline assignment: CDR1 SGHTS and CDR2 YDEGEE. The CDR3 sequence is 13 residues long. The CDR3 loop is CASSIGHNTEAFF. The CDR3 DNA follows: TGTGCCAGCAGCATTGGACACAACACTGAAGCTTTCTTT.

This rearrangement joins TRBV7-9 to TRBJ2-1, with D possibly matching TRBD1 (5 bases). This CDR3 comprises 15 residues. The germline V gene encodes CDR1 SEHNR and CDR2 FQNEAQ (reference sequence). V dropped 5 bases and J dropped 1 base, with 12 bases sitting between them. The CDR3: CASSRRVGSYNEQFF. In nucleotides, the CDR3 is TGTGCCAGCAGCCGCAGGGTTGGGTCCTACAATGAGCAGTTCTTC.

The rearrangement links TRBV12-5 to TRBJ2-3; possible D gene TRBD1, 5 bases. The germline V gene encodes CDR1 LGHNT and CDR2 FRNRAP. The germline V and J ends were trimmed by 6 bases and 0 bases, with 13 bases remaining between them. The CDR3 extends over 15 amino acids. The CDR3 DNA is TGTGCTAGTGGCTCCAGACAGTTGAGCACAGATACGCAGTATTTT. This translates into CASGSRQLSTDTQYF.

V and J are TRBV15 and TRBJ2-3; 7 bases align to TRBD1. V lost 1 base to trimming and J lost 1 base; unmatched junction nucleotides: 8. The germline gives CDR1 LNHNV, CDR2 YYDKDF (reference sequence). The CDR3 spans 17 residues. The CDR3 here is CATSRGRTGRGTDTQYF. In DNA form, the CDR3 reads TGTGCCACCAGCAGAGGTCGGACAGGTAGAGGCACAGATACGCAGTATTTT. Full variable domain (rest looked up from reference TRBV15 and TRBJ2-3): DAMVIQNPRYQVTQFGKPVTLSCSQTLNHNVMYWYQQKSSQAPKLLFHYYDKDFNNEADTPDNFQSRRPNTSFCFLDIRSPGLGDTAMYLCATSRGRTGRGTDTQYFGPGTRLTVL.

V usage is TRBV7-9 and J usage is TRBJ1-4; a weak D match, TRBD1 (5 bases). Deletions cut 1 base from V and 7 bases from J, with 16 bases between. Germline-derived CDR1 and CDR2 are SEHNR and FQNEAQ (reference sequence). This CDR3 comprises 16 residues. In nucleotides, the CDR3 is TGTGCCAGCAGCTTAGAAGGGGCCATTGGTCCTGAAAAACTGTTTTTT. Its protein is CASSLEGAIGPEKLFF.

The J gene is TRBJ1-1, the V gene TRBV9; D ambiguous. This CDR3 spans 15 amino acids. V was clipped by 0 bases and J by 4 bases, with 13 bases between them. CDR1 SGDLS and CDR2 YYNGEE come from the germline V gene. CDR3 bases: TGTGCCAGCAGCGTAGCTCTCGGGGAATCCACTGAAGCTTTCTTT. Translation: CASSVALGESTEAFF.

The chain uses TRBV18 and TRBJ2-1; D possibly corresponds to TRBD2 (5 bases). The CDR3 consists of 15 residues. Per germline, CDR1 KGHSH and CDR2 LQKENI. V was trimmed by 0 bases and J by 1 base, leaving 7 bases between them. CDR3 sequence: CASSPPRGSYNEQFF. The CDR3, as DNA: TGTGCCAGCTCACCACCAAGAGGGTCCTACAATGAGCAGTTCTTC.

The chain recombines TRBV18 with TRBJ2-5; D uncertain. From germline, CDR1 is KGHSH and CDR2 LQKENI. V dropped 2 bases and J dropped 2 bases, with 3 bases sitting between them. The CDR3 has 12 residues. CDR3 in DNA: TGTGCCAGCTCACCAGCGCAAGAGACCCAGTACTTC. Translated: CASSPAQETQYF.

The chain recombines TRBV2 with TRBJ2-1; 9 bases align to TRBD2. After removal of 5 bases from V and 15 bases from J, the junction contained 8 bases not matched to a gene. The CDR3 sequence is 12 residues long. Germline assignment: CDR1 SNHLY and CDR2 FYNNEI. CDR3 nucleotide sequence: TGTGCCAGCAGTTACTATAGCGGGGGCGGGTTCTTC. Translated: CASSYYSGGGFF. Variable domain in full (rest from reference TRBV2 and TRBJ2-1): EPEVTQTPSHQVTQMGQEVILRCVPISNHLYFYWYRQILGQKVEFLVSFYNNEISEKSEIFDDQFSVERPDGSNFTLKIRSTKLEDSAMYFCASSYYSGGGFFGPGTRLTVL.

This clone was observed a few times. The rearrangement uses TRBV3-1 (or the pseudogene TRBV3-2) and TRBJ1-2, with 8 bases aligning to TRBD1. Germline V CDR1 and CDR2: LGHDT, YNNKEL (reference sequence). CDR3 length: 17 residues. Trimming removed 1 base from V and 1 base from J; junction bases left unmatched: 8. The CDR3 DNA is TGTGCCAGCAGCCAAGGCGGCAGGGGGCCCGTTAACTATGGCTACACCTTC. It encodes CASSQGGRGPVNYGYTF.

The gene calls are TRBV12-3 or TRBV12-4 and TRBJ1-5; maybe TRBD1 (5 bases). The V and J ends lost 10 bases and 3 bases respectively, with 7 bases between them. The CDR3 runs to 11 residues. The CDR3 nucleotides read TGTGCCACAGGGCCCAATCAGCCCCAGCATTTT. Its translation: CATGPNQPQHF.

This chain links TRBV20-1 with TRBJ1-3; possible D gene TRBD1, 5 bases. Germline assignment: CDR1 DFQATT and CDR2 SNEGSKA (reference sequence). With 3 bases removed from V and 0 bases from J, the gap between germline ends came to 15 bases. The CDR3 is 16 amino acids. DNA of the CDR3: TGCAGTGCTAGTCCCCCGGGACTATCCTCTGGAAACACCATATATTTT. This gives the protein CSASPPGLSSGNTIYF.

The chain recombines TRBV7-9 with TRBJ1-2, with a possible D match to TRBD1 (6 bases). Germline V gene data show CDR1 as SEHNR and CDR2 as FQNEAQ (reference sequence). The CDR3 is 15 residues long. V gave up 1 base and J gave up 8 bases, with 17 bases separating them. The CDR3 is CASSLVAGESGGYTF. Written as DNA, the CDR3 is TGTGCCAGCAGCTTAGTCGCAGGGGAGTCGGGGGGCTACACCTTC.

J is TRBJ2-1 and V is TRBV5-1, with D maybe TRBD2 (6 bases). Germline CDR1 SGHRS, CDR2 YFSETQ. The CDR3 sequence is 17 residues long. V was pared by 4 bases and J by 0 bases, with 17 bases between. Here the CDR3 reads CASSTNLAQSSYNEQFF. The DNA of the CDR3 is TGCGCCAGCAGCACGAATCTAGCGCAAAGCTCCTACAATGAGCAGTTCTTC.

The chain links TRBV9 to TRBJ2-7; possibly TRBD2 for D (5 bases). The CDR3 loop spans 14 amino acids. Per the germline V gene, CDR1 is SGDLS and CDR2 is YYNGEE. V was trimmed by 4 bases and J by 6 bases, leaving 17 bases between them. CDR3 region: CASSPAGGYGEQYF. CDR3 DNA: TGTGCCAGCAGCCCCGCGGGTGGGTATGGCGAGCAGTACTTC.